This T cell receptor beta chain originates from a study of blood T cell repertoires in COVID-19. Across the whole study: Acute and convalescent COVID-19 samples came from the United States, Italy and Spain. From T cells, B-cell-depleted T cells, or PBMCs came the material, which was cDNA or gDNA.

In the study's own analysis: Amplification with reference gene primers provided the estimates of nucleated cell counts. Libraries were prepared by immunoSEQ multiplex PCR; TCRdb keeps only in-frame clonotypes and omits some of them. D and trimming were read from the DNA, whereas the V and J calls and clone size are those reported in that table. In the table there are some 90,000 clones, around nine tenths of which are singletons. The CDR3 totals 15 residues. Germline-derived CDR1 and CDR2 are MNHEY and SVGAGI. The junction had 8 bases not matched to a gene; V was cut back by 10 bases and J by 4 bases.

Sample: peripheral blood. The chain is built from TRBV6-5 and TRBJ2-1; 12 bases are a match to TRBD2. The origin of this receptor is a woman in her fifties or sixties in a cohort sampled during active COVID-19. CDR3 bases: TGTGCCATCCATGGGCTAGCGGGGGGGTACAATGAGCAGTTCTTC. This encodes CAIHGLAGGYNEQFF.